The 21 T cell receptor beta chains in this list originate from one sample, sequenced in a study of response to subunit inactivated influenza vaccine. One entry per CDR3 protein, called by TCRdb with MiXCR from the RT-PCR reads. The data contain 300,000 to 350,000 distinct CDR3 sequences, 20% to 25% of them singletons. The sample here was PBMCs from blood, taken about 20 months after vaccination. These receptors originate from a man aged 50-75 years who received an inactivated influenza vaccine.

In its sample, this clonotype was seen a few times. The chain combines TRBV7-2 with TRBJ1-6; D gene ambiguous. This CDR3 has 14 residues. With 0 bases removed from V and 9 bases from J, the gap between germline ends came to 9 bases. The germline V gene encodes CDR1 SGHTA and CDR2 FQGNSA. This CDR3 is CASSLAERPSPLHF. Here the CDR3 DNA reads TGTGCCAGCAGCTTAGCAGAGAGGCCTTCACCCCTCCACTTT.

This chain links TRBV6-5 with TRBJ2-3; 8 bases agree with TRBD1. Losses at the gene ends were 4 bases for V and 3 bases for J; bases not matched to a gene: 3. From germline, CDR1 is MNHEY and CDR2 SVGAGI. This CDR3 has 14 residues. CDR3 region: CASSWGQATDTQYF. The CDR3 DNA reads as TGTGCCAGCAGTTGGGGACAGGCTACAGATACGCAGTATTTT.

V and J are TRBV12-3 or TRBV12-4 and TRBJ1-1, with TRBD1 as a possible D gene (5 bases). This CDR3 is built from 15 residues. Trimming stripped 1 base from V and 8 bases from J, with 17 bases between. The CDR3 DNA reads TGTGCCAGCAGTTTAGGCCTCTCCACCAGGGACGAAGCTTTCTTT. This gives the protein CASSLGLSTRDEAFF.

There are many counts of this clonotype. The chain recombines TRBV12-3 or TRBV12-4 with TRBJ1-3; maybe TRBD1 (5 bases). Trimming cost V 6 bases and J 4 bases, with 19 bases left between them. The CDR3 spans 16 residues. CDR3 nucleotides: TGTGCCAGCAGCGACTCCTTCGGGACGCCAGGAAACACCATATATTTT. It specifies CASSDSFGTPGNTIYF.

This rearrangement joins TRBV24-1 to TRBJ2-1; unclear D gene. There are 16 residues in the CDR3. CDR1 is KGHDR and CDR2 is SFDVKD in the germline V gene. V was pared by 5 bases and J by 7 bases, with 20 bases between. In DNA, the CDR3 is TGTGCCACCAGTGGGTCCTCCCGCAGTCTGGGTAATGAGCAGTTCTTC. Translated: CATSGSSRSLGNEQFF.

The sample holds a few counts of this clonotype. This chain uses TRBV7-9 with TRBJ1-5, with a weak D call TRBD1 (6 bases). The CDR3 totals 16 residues. Germline V gene data show CDR1 as SEHNR and CDR2 as FQNEAQ (reference sequence). V shed 5 bases and J shed 5 bases, with 19 bases lying between them. CDR3 region: CASSPTQGSVDQPQHF. The CDR3 DNA follows: TGTGCCAGCAGCCCCACACAGGGCTCGGTGGATCAGCCCCAGCATTTT. Drawing the rest from reference TRBV7-9 and TRBJ1-5, the complete variable domain is DTGVSQNPRHKITKRGQNVTFRCDPISEHNRLYWYRQTLGQGPEFLTYFQNEAQLEKSRLLSDRFSAERPKGSFSTLEIQRTEQGDSAMYLCASSPTQGSVDQPQHFGDGTRLSIL.

This chain joins TRBV28 and TRBJ1-1; D is undetermined. Trimming pared 7 bases from V and 5 bases from J, leaving 11 bases between. This CDR3 is built from 12 residues. CDR1 is MDHEN and CDR2 is SYDVKM in the germline V gene. CDR3 sequence: CASNRPGTEAFF. The DNA of the CDR3 is TGTGCCAGCAATCGGCCCGGGACTGAAGCTTTCTTT. Combining the CDR3 with reference TRBV28 and TRBJ1-1 gives the whole variable domain DVKVTQSSRYLVKRTGEKVFLECVQDMDHENMFWYRQDPGLGLRLIYFSYDVKMKEKGDIPEGYSVSREKKERFSLILESASTNQTSMYLCASNRPGTEAFFGQGTRLTVV.

The V and J genes are TRBV24-1 and TRBJ2-1; 9 nucleotides match TRBD2. The CDR3 has 17 amino acids. Germline values: CDR1 KGHDR, CDR2 SFDVKD. J gave up 6 bases and V 1 base, and 9 bases lay outside the gene matches. The chain's CDR3 is CATSDFSGTSRPNEQFF. The CDR3 DNA follows: TGTGCCACCAGTGATTTCTCTGGGACTAGCAGGCCCAATGAGCAGTTCTTC.

This clonotype was seen only a few times. The rearrangement joins TRBV12-3 or TRBV12-4 to TRBJ1-1; no definite D call. V dropped 3 bases and J dropped 1 base, with 12 bases sitting between them. The CDR3 covers 15 residues. CDR3 loop: CASSLMAGGNTEAFF. For the CDR3, the DNA is TGTGCCAGCAGTTTGATGGCAGGTGGGAACACTGAAGCTTTCTTT.

V and J are TRBV7-2 and TRBJ2-7; 11 bases match TRBD2. The CDR3 is made up of 16 amino acids. With 0 bases clipped from V and 7 bases from J, the junction kept 8 bases outside the gene matches. From germline, CDR1 is SGHTA and CDR2 FQGNSA. In DNA, the CDR3 is TGTGCCAGCAGCTTAGCTAGCGGGAGGGCCGGTGGAGAGCAGTACTTC. It translates to CASSLASGRAGGEQYF.

This chain's CDR3 is CASSSGNRASTDTQYF. As DNA, the CDR3 is TGTGCCAGCAGCTCTGGGAACAGGGCAAGCACAGATACGCAGTATTTT. The V gene is TRBV11-3, the J gene TRBJ2-3, with a weak D call TRBD1 (6 bases). There are 16 residues in the CDR3. Trimming removed 4 bases at V and 0 bases at J, with 14 bases between. From germline, CDR1 is SGHNT and CDR2 YENEEA.

The sample holds a few counts of this clonotype. The junction departs from germline at one end; a sequencing error may be responsible. The chain joins TRBV15 to TRBJ1-6, with 10 bases matching TRBD1. This CDR3 region has 16 residues. Germline V CDR1 and CDR2: LNHNV, YYDKDF (reference sequence). Here the CDR3 reads CATSGEDRGIISPLHF. CDR3 nucleotides: TGTGCCACCAGCGGAGAGGACAGGGGGATTATATCACCCCTCCACTTT.

This clonotype was seen a few times. V gene TRBV5-1 combines with J gene TRBJ2-1; 8 bases map to TRBD2. V lost 2 bases, J lost 8 bases, and 9 bases stayed unmatched. The germline gives CDR1 SGHRS, CDR2 YFSETQ. The CDR3 contains 15 residues. The CDR3 sequence: CASSFPGLASDEQFF. In DNA, the CDR3 is TGCGCCAGCAGCTTCCCCGGACTAGCTTCCGATGAGCAGTTCTTC.

Many counts were recorded for this clonotype. The chain employs TRBV20-1 and TRBJ1-4; D is undetermined. V dropped 0 bases and J dropped 7 bases, with 18 bases sitting between them. This CDR3 has 16 amino acids. Germline CDR1 is DFQATT and CDR2 is SNEGSKA (reference sequence). The CDR3 loop reads CSAREGGVSFREKLFF. The CDR3, as DNA: TGCAGTGCTAGAGAGGGCGGCGTATCGTTTCGTGAAAAACTGTTTTTT.

This clonotype was recorded once. The V gene is TRBV6-5, the J gene TRBJ2-5, with 9 bases lining up with TRBD2. CDR1 is MNHEY, CDR2 SVGAGI, per germline. The CDR3 extends over 17 amino acids. V gave up 0 bases and J gave up 5 bases; unmatched junction bases: 10. CDR3 amino acids: CASSYSTGGGARETQYF. The CDR3 nucleotides are TGTGCCAGCAGTTACTCTACTGGCGGGGGGGCGCGGGAGACCCAGTACTTC.

This clonotype has a count of ten or more. The chain is built from TRBV20-1 and TRBJ2-5; 9 bases agree with TRBD1. The germline V gene has CDR1 DFQATT and CDR2 SNEGSKA (reference sequence). The ends lost 1 base at V and 4 bases at J; junction bases unmatched: 4. This CDR3 is built from 14 residues. The CDR3 protein is CSARGRGQGETQYF. The CDR3 DNA reads TGCAGTGCTAGAGGAAGGGGACAGGGAGAGACCCAGTACTTC.

This clonotype was picked up a small number of times. The V call is TRBV4-3, the J call TRBJ2-2, with 7 bases matching TRBD1. The CDR3 loop spans 15 amino acids. The germline V gene encodes CDR1 LGHNA and CDR2 YSLEER. Trimming at V came to 6 bases and at J to 6 bases, leaving 10 bases not matched to a gene. The CDR3 is CASRRDRAVPGELFF. The CDR3 nucleotides read TGCGCCAGCAGGCGCGACAGGGCGGTCCCCGGGGAGCTGTTTTTT.

The V gene is TRBV30, the J gene TRBJ1-1, with 9 bases that match TRBD1. CDR3 length: 16 residues. V trimming: 2 bases; J trimming: 5 bases; junction bases outside the gene matches: 12. Germline values: CDR1 GTSNPN, CDR2 SVGIG (reference sequence). As DNA, the CDR3 is TGTGCCTGGAGTCCTCCCAACAGGGGGCGGTGGACTGAAGCTTTCTTT. Amino acids: CAWSPPNRGRWTEAFF.

This clonotype has more than one count but fewer than ten. The chain has TRBV20-1 and TRBJ1-2; 9 bases are a match to TRBD1. Trimming took 0 bases from V and 4 from J; bases not matched to a gene: 18. The CDR3 length is 19 residues. Germline CDR1 DFQATT, CDR2 SNEGSKA (reference sequence). CDR3 sequence reads: CSARDPLPRTGELGYGYTF. As DNA, the CDR3 is TGCAGTGCTAGAGATCCTCTTCCCCGGACAGGGGAACTTGGCTATGGCTACACCTTC.

The genes are TRBV15 and TRBJ2-2; D possibly corresponds to TRBD1 (6 bases). Trimming removed 1 base from V and 6 bases from J, with 12 bases in between. This CDR3 comprises 15 residues. Germline V CDR1 and CDR2: LNHNV, YYDKDF (reference sequence). CDR3 DNA sequence: TGTGCCACCAGCAGAGGGGGGCCCATCGCCGGGGAGCTGTTTTTT. As protein: CATSRGGPIAGELFF.

The chain is built from TRBV12-3 or TRBV12-4 and TRBJ2-2; D remains ambiguous. This CDR3 spans 17 amino acids. V was pared by 7 bases and J by 7 bases, with 25 bases between. DNA of the CDR3: TGTGCCAGCACCTATAGATGGACGGACCCTTCCCGCGGGGAGCTGTTTTTT. This translates into CASTYRWTDPSRGELFF.